This T cell receptor (beta chain) was captured by sequencing in a study of blood T cell repertoires in COVID-19. As for the study in general: Acute-phase and convalescent COVID-19 samples originated in the United States, Italy and Spain. The analysed material was cDNA or gDNA that came from T cells, B-cell-depleted T cells, or PBMCs.

In the source study's methods: Amplification of reference gene primers provided the estimated nucleated cell counts. The protocol was immunoSEQ multiplex PCR, while the TCRdb copy is restricted to in-frame clones and leaves out a portion. From that table come the V and J calls and clone size; the DNA was used to work out D and trimming. The repertoire has some 130,000 clones, approximately 84% of them found once; the top ten carry 15% to 20%. V was trimmed by 6 bases and J by 8 bases, leaving 16 bases between them. The CDR3 has 13 residues. V usage is TRBV12-3 or TRBV12-4 and J usage is TRBJ1-2, with D tentatively TRBD1 (6 bases). The sequencing sample was made of peripheral blood. This clonotype originated in a woman of 80 years or more with acute or convalescent COVID-19. The CDR3, as DNA: TGTGCCAGCAGGCAACAGGGCCAGGGCGGCTACACCTTC. Its translation: CASRQQGQGGYTF.